Following are 24 T cell receptor beta chains from one sample sequenced in a study of T-cell memory formation after mild COVID-19. TCRdb processed the 5' RACE reads anew with MiXCR; each CDR3 protein has one entry. The sample shows some 350,000 distinct CDR3 sequences, more than 15% of them seen only once. Input material: PBMCs or a T cell subset sorted from them (not recorded which). The receptor source for this set is a young man who had mild COVID-19 (a few samples of this study predate the infection). Cell type and time point are not known.

In the case of this clonotype: A read error may explain this, as a much larger clone is one base away. The J gene is TRBJ1-1, the V gene TRBV4-1; possible D gene TRBD1, 6 bases. The CDR3 consists of 14 residues. Looked up from germline, CDR1 is MGHRA and CDR2 is YSYEKL. The CDR3 nucleotides are TGCGCCAGCAGCCGGCTGATGGGGGACACTGGAGCTTTCTTT. Translated: CASSRLMGDTGAFF.

This clonotype was counted only a few times. The chain employs TRBV21-1 and TRBJ1-5. TRBV21-1 is a pseudogene. CDR3 length: 15 amino acids. CDR3 nucleotide sequence: TGTGCCAGCAGCAAAAAGGAGACAGCGGATCAGCCCCAGCATTTT. Translation gives CASSKKETADQPQHF.

This clonotype was counted a few times. The J gene is TRBJ2-1, the V gene TRBV7-9, with 7 bases aligning to TRBD2. This CDR3 is built from 15 residues. V dropped 2 bases and J dropped 7; count of bases not matched to a gene: 8. Germline V gene lookup returns CDR1 SEHNR and CDR2 FQNEAQ (reference sequence). DNA of the CDR3: TGTGCCAGCAGCTTATTGACTAGCTTTAGAAATGAGCAGTTCTTC. As protein: CASSLLTSFRNEQFF. The full variable domain, in which reference TRBV7-9 and TRBJ2-1 provide the parts outside the CDR3, is DTGVSQNPRHKITKRGQNVTFRCDPISEHNRLYWYRQTLGQGPEFLTYFQNEAQLEKSRLLSDRFSAERPKGSFSTLEIQRTEQGDSAMYLCASSLLTSFRNEQFFGPGTRLTVL.

This clonotype was counted a few times. This chain connects TRBV18 to TRBJ2-7; unclear D gene. Trimming removed 6 bases at V and 2 bases at J, with 8 bases between. There are 12 residues in the CDR3. Germline V gene sequence: CDR1 KGHSH, CDR2 LQKENI. Written as DNA, the CDR3 is TGTGCCAGCTCCCCGCAGACCTACGAGCAGTACTTC. Protein: CASSPQTYEQYF.

The gene calls are TRBV11-2 and TRBJ2-2, with unresolved D. Germline loops: CDR1 SGHAT, CDR2 FQNNGV. This CDR3 contains 15 residues. V lost 0 bases and J lost 0, with 5 bases in between. The CDR3 sequence: CASSLELTNTGELFF. The CDR3 DNA reads TGTGCCAGCAGCTTAGAACTAACGAACACCGGGGAGCTGTTTTTT.

The sample holds a few counts of this clonotype. The chain employs TRBV9 and TRBJ2-5; 12 bases line up with TRBD2. Trimming took 4 bases from V and 5 from J; bases not matched to a gene: 6. The CDR3 sequence is 15 residues long. Germline loops: CDR1 SGDLS, CDR2 YYNGEE. CDR3 sequence (DNA): TGTGCCAGCAGCACTTGGACTAGCGGGGTGGAGACCCAGTACTTC. This sequence encodes CASSTWTSGVETQYF.

V usage is TRBV4-3 and J usage is TRBJ1-2; possibly TRBD1 for D (5 bases). The CDR3 length is 15 residues. Germline CDR1 LGHNA, CDR2 YSLEER. The ends were cut back, 3 bases at V and 8 bases at J, with 19 bases in the middle. The CDR3 DNA reads as TGCGCCAGCAGCCATGCTGGGACGCCTACCTACGGCTACACCTTC. This encodes CASSHAGTPTYGYTF.

J is TRBJ1-1 and V is TRBV15, with 7 bases that match TRBD1. The CDR3 covers 13 residues. Germline V gives CDR1 LNHNV, CDR2 YYDKDF (reference sequence). Trimming took 3 bases from V and 3 from J; bases not matched to a gene: 1. As DNA, the CDR3 is TGTGCCACCAGCAGCGGGACAGACACTGAAGCTTTCTTT. Protein: CATSSGTDTEAFF.

This chain links TRBV7-6 with TRBJ2-6, with no clear D. Germline values: CDR1 SGHVS, CDR2 FNYEAQ. CDR3 length: 16 amino acids. Trimming removed 5 bases at V and 4 bases at J, with 15 bases between. This CDR3 reads CASSPRELAGANVLTF. In nucleotides, the CDR3 is TGTGCCAGCAGCCCCCGTGAGCTTGCCGGGGCCAACGTCCTGACTTTC.

The V gene is TRBV24-1, the J gene TRBJ2-1; D is possibly TRBD1 or TRBD2 (5 bases each). Trimming shortened V by 0 bases and J by 6 bases, and 14 bases separated the two germline ends. Per the germline V gene, CDR1 is KGHDR and CDR2 is SFDVKD. The CDR3 loop spans 16 amino acids. The DNA for the CDR3 is TGTGCCACCAGTGATTTGTTAGCCAGGGAGACCAATGAGCAGTTCTTC. Its protein is CATSDLLARETNEQFF.

This clonotype was observed a few times. The chain uses TRBV27 and TRBJ1-5; the D is unclear. The CDR3 consists of 15 residues. Germline loops: CDR1 MNHEY, CDR2 SMNVEV (reference sequence). V gave up 4 bases and J gave up 4 bases, with 14 bases separating them. The CDR3 region is CASSSRTEGNQPQHF. The CDR3 bases are TGTGCCAGCAGTTCGAGGACCGAGGGAAATCAGCCCCAGCATTTT.

This clonotype has more than one count but fewer than ten. The gene calls are TRBV7-9 and TRBJ1-5; D not resolved. Germline assignment: CDR1 SEHNR and CDR2 FQNEAQ (reference sequence). Trimming took 5 bases from V and 5 from J, leaving 13 bases between them. There are 14 residues in the CDR3. CDR3 nucleotide sequence: TGTGCCAGCAGCCGAGCAGACGGGGATCAGCCCCAGCATTTT. It yields the protein CASSRADGDQPQHF.

The chain carries TRBV6-2 or TRBV6-3 and TRBJ1-4; no definite D call. The germline V gene has CDR1 MNHEY and CDR2 SVGEGT. V shed 8 bases and J shed 4 bases, with 11 bases lying between them. The CDR3 has 13 residues. CDR3 DNA: TGTGCCAGCCAAGGACGGGTTAATGAAAAACTGTTTTTT. It specifies CASQGRVNEKLFF.

This chain uses TRBV6-6 with TRBJ2-7; weak D call: TRBD2 (6 bases). The CDR3 length is 13 residues. V lost 2 bases to trimming and J lost 9 bases, with 14 bases between them. CDR1 is MNHNY and CDR2 is SVGAGI in the germline V gene (reference sequence). The CDR3 spells CASSYAGMKGQYV. CDR3 bases: TGTGCCAGCAGTTACGCGGGGATGAAAGGGCAGTACGTC.

This chain links TRBV4-3 with TRBJ2-1; 9 bases match TRBD2. The CDR3 sequence is 18 residues long. With V trimmed by 0 bases and J by 5 bases, 11 bases remained unmatched. Germline CDR1 is LGHNA and CDR2 is YSLEER. CDR3 sequence reads: CASSQDHWLAGVNNEQFF. Here the CDR3 DNA reads TGCGCCAGCAGCCAAGATCATTGGTTAGCGGGGGTGAACAATGAGCAGTTCTTC.

This clonotype was counted many times. The gene calls are TRBV5-1 and TRBJ1-5; maybe TRBD1 (6 bases). The germline V and J ends were trimmed by 4 bases and 0 bases, with 17 bases remaining between them. The length of the CDR3 is 17 residues. Per the germline V gene, CDR1 is SGHRS and CDR2 is YFSETQ. CDR3 DNA: TGCGCCAGCAGCCGTCTACCAGGACAGCTTAGCAATCAGCCCCAGCATTTT. Translation: CASSRLPGQLSNQPQHF.

This clonotype was counted between two and nine times. The CDR3 bases are TGTGCCAGCAGGGGGGGGATTGGCACCGGGGAGCTGTTTTTT. Translating gives CASRGGIGTGELFF. J is TRBJ2-2 and V is TRBV6-2 or TRBV6-3; TRBD2 matches 7 bases. Unmatched junction bases numbered 5, after V lost 6 bases and J lost 4 bases. Per the germline V gene, CDR1 is MNHEY and CDR2 is SVGEGT. The CDR3 runs to 14 residues.

This clonotype was seen a handful of times. The genes are TRBV10-3 and TRBJ1-2; D remains unclear. V shed 4 bases and J shed 2 bases, with 8 bases lying between them. The V gene's germline CDR1 is ENHRY and CDR2 SYGVKD. The CDR3 runs 13 residues. CDR3 in amino acids: CAISGTGNYGYTF. CDR3 nucleotide sequence: TGTGCCATCAGTGGGACGGGGAACTATGGCTACACCTTC.

This clonotype was counted many times. V and J are TRBV4-2 and TRBJ1-2; a weak D match, TRBD1 (6 bases). V lost 1 base and J lost 8, with 14 bases in between. The length of the CDR3 is 14 residues. Germline-derived CDR1 and CDR2 are LGHNA and YNFKEQ. CDR3 in DNA: TGTGCCAGCAGCCAAGCCCCAGGGGATGAAGGCTACACCTTC. Protein: CASSQAPGDEGYTF.

This clonotype was seen many times. This chain connects TRBV4-1 to TRBJ1-1; D gene ambiguous. CDR3 size: 14 residues. CDR1 and CDR2 from the germline V gene are MGHRA and YSYEKL. V was pared by 3 bases and J by 0 bases, with 8 bases between. The CDR3 region has the DNA TGCGCCAGCAGCCAGGGGTCTTTGAACACTGAAGCTTTCTTT. Protein product: CASSQGSLNTEAFF.

The chain employs TRBV20-1 and TRBJ1-2, with 8 bases fitting TRBD1. The CDR3 loop spans 13 amino acids. Germline V gene lookup returns CDR1 DFQATT and CDR2 SNEGSKA (reference sequence). V was pared by 6 bases and J by 8 bases, with 11 bases of the junction left unmatched. CDR3 residues: CSAAGQGIVGYTF. CDR3 sequence (DNA): TGCAGTGCCGCAGGACAGGGAATTGTGGGCTACACCTTC.

This clonotype was counted only a few times. The chain carries TRBV18 and TRBJ1-1; tentative D call: TRBD1 (5 bases). The V end was cut by 3 bases, the J end by 7 bases, with 15 bases between. This CDR3 is built from 14 residues. Germline loops: CDR1 KGHSH, CDR2 LQKENI. The CDR3 DNA sequence: TGTGCCAGCTCACCCCAGGGAGGGTTACGTGAAGCTTTCTTT. It yields the protein CASSPQGGLREAFF. Full variable domain (outside the CDR3, taken from reference TRBV18 and TRBJ1-1): NAGVMQNPRHLVRRRGQEARLRCSPMKGHSHVYWYRQLPEEGLKFMVYLQKENIIDESGMPKERFSAEFPKEGPSILRIQQVVRGDSAAYFCASSPQGGLREAFFGQGTRLTVV.

This clonotype was picked up a small number of times. V is TRBV6-5 and J is TRBJ1-1; D remains ambiguous. The germline gives CDR1 MNHEY, CDR2 SVGAGI. Trimming took off 6 bases at V and 4 bases at J, with 18 bases between the two ends. The length of the CDR3 is 15 residues. The CDR3: CASRPPGRGRTEAFF. The CDR3 nucleotides read TGTGCCAGCAGACCCCCGGGCAGAGGCCGCACTGAAGCTTTCTTT.

This clonotype was seen more than once but under ten times. This chain uses TRBV7-9 with TRBJ2-1, with 9 bases fitting TRBD2. CDR3 size: 14 residues. V lost 6 bases and J lost 5; bases outside the gene matches: 5. CDR1 and CDR2 (germline): SEHNR, FQNEAQ (reference sequence). CDR3 loop: CASRGGGEHNEQFF. In DNA form, the CDR3 reads TGTGCCAGCAGAGGCGGGGGGGAGCACAATGAGCAGTTCTTC.